Each of the 18 T cell receptor beta chains below was sequenced from the same sample in a study of blood T cell repertoires in COVID-19. Generated by immunoSEQ multiplex PCR, the TCRdb table keeps only in-frame clones and is missing some. This table holds 300,000 to 350,000 clones, approximately 90% found once. Sequencing was done on a sample of PBMCs or T cells enriched from blood (not recorded which). The receptors shown here come from a woman under 30 who had recovered from COVID-19.

This clone has only one observation. This chain connects TRBV4-1 to TRBJ2-5; possible D gene TRBD1, 6 bases. CDR1 and CDR2 (germline): MGHRA, YSYEKL. The CDR3 covers 19 residues. Trimming shortened V by 1 base and J by 5 bases, and 26 bases separated the two germline ends. This chain's CDR3 is CASSQVYGRFDRSRETQYF. The CDR3 coding sequence is TGCGCCAGCAGCCAAGTGTATGGTCGCTTCGACAGGTCAAGGGAGACCCAGTACTTC.

CDR3 bases: TGTGCCAGCAGCTTCTCAGGAAACACTGAAGCTTTCTTT. Protein sequence: CASSFSGNTEAFF. The chain is built from TRBV11-1 and TRBJ1-1; unclear D gene. From germline, CDR1 is SGHAT and CDR2 FQDESV (reference sequence). The CDR3 runs 13 residues. Between the trimmed V and J ends, which lost 3 bases and 2 bases, there was a span of 7 bases.

V usage is TRBV12-3 or TRBV12-4 and J usage is TRBJ2-5; D is unclear. The V end was cut by 6 bases, the J end by 4 bases, with 12 bases between. CDR3 length: 13 residues. The CDR3 DNA sequence: TGTGCCAGCAGCTCTAGTGAAGCAGAGACCCAGTACTTC. It encodes CASSSSEAETQYF.

This chain uses TRBV12-3 or TRBV12-4 with TRBJ1-2, with D perhaps TRBD1 (6 bases). This CDR3 is 12 amino acids long. V was trimmed by 10 bases and J by 7 bases, leaving 16 bases between them. DNA for the CDR3: TGTGCCATTTTAACAGGGCCGTTTGGCTACACCTTC. This sequence encodes CAILTGPFGYTF.

Here the CDR3 reads CASTQTGATNQPQHF. In nucleotides, the CDR3 is TGTGCCAGCACCCAGACAGGGGCAACAAATCAGCCCCAGCATTTT. The rearrangement joins TRBV27 to TRBJ1-5, with 8 nucleotides matching TRBD1. The length of the CDR3 is 15 residues. The J segment lost 4 bases and the V segment lost 7 bases, leaving 9 bases of the junction unmatched. Germline V gene data show CDR1 as MNHEY and CDR2 as SMNVEV (reference sequence).

V usage is TRBV7-2 and J usage is TRBJ1-6, with 9 bases identical to TRBD1. Germline CDR1 is SGHTA and CDR2 is FQGNSA. J gave up 10 bases and V 5 bases, and 9 bases lay outside the gene matches. The CDR3 has 15 residues. The CDR3 DNA reads TGTGCCAGCAGCCCCCGGACAGGGGATGGGTCACCCCTCCACTTT. Amino acid sequence: CASSPRTGDGSPLHF.

This chain uses TRBV27 with TRBJ2-1; 10 bases agree with TRBD2. CDR3 length: 15 amino acids. V shed 7 bases and J 4 bases; nucleotides not matched to a gene: 7. The V gene's germline CDR1 is MNHEY and CDR2 SMNVEV (reference sequence). CDR3 in DNA: TGTGCCAGCAACGCCGGGACTAGCGAGTACAATGAGCAGTTCTTC. Amino acid sequence: CASNAGTSEYNEQFF.

V usage is TRBV5-1 and J usage is TRBJ2-2; D may be TRBD2 (6 bases). The V gene's germline CDR1 is SGHRS and CDR2 YFSETQ. Trimming cost V 2 bases and J 3 bases, with 14 bases left between them. The CDR3 loop spans 16 amino acids. The CDR3 spells CASSFEGRIDTGELFF. Here the CDR3 DNA reads TGCGCCAGCAGCTTTGAGGGGAGGATCGACACCGGGGAGCTGTTTTTT.

This chain joins TRBV7-6 and TRBJ2-2; TRBD2 matches 7 bases. The V segment lost 1 base and the J segment 2 bases; nucleotides outside the gene matches: 13. The CDR3 sequence is 19 residues long. CDR1 is SGHVS, CDR2 FNYEAQ, per germline. The CDR3 region is CASSLGAFRERENTGELFF. The CDR3 nucleotides read TGTGCCAGCAGCTTAGGGGCCTTTAGGGAGCGGGAAAACACCGGGGAGCTGTTTTTT.

This chain joins TRBV11-2 and TRBJ1-2; D ambiguous. Germline V gene sequence: CDR1 SGHAT, CDR2 FQNNGV. Trimming took off 3 bases at V and 4 bases at J, with 9 bases between the two ends. CDR3 length: 13 residues. The CDR3 loop reads CASSLGDIYGYTF. As DNA, the CDR3 is TGTGCCAGCAGCTTGGGAGACATCTATGGCTACACCTTC.

This chain uses TRBV19 with TRBJ1-6; D uncertain. CDR3 size: 14 residues. In germline, CDR1 is LNHDA, CDR2 SQIVND (reference sequence). Trimming took 3 bases from V and 6 from J, leaving 9 bases between them. This chain's CDR3 is CASSMNSLNSPLHF. The CDR3 DNA is TGTGCCAGTAGTATGAACAGCCTTAATTCACCCCTCCACTTT.

The chain couples TRBV7-3 to TRBJ2-1; D is possibly TRBD1 (5 bases). CDR1 is SGHTA, CDR2 FQGTGA, per germline. The CDR3 is 12 residues long. Trimming cost V 4 bases and J 8 bases, with 9 bases left between them. CDR3 nucleotide sequence: TGTGCCAGCAGCTCCCAGGGTTATGAGCAGTTCTTC. Encoded protein: CASSSQGYEQFF.

The rearrangement uses TRBV28 and TRBJ1-2; 8 bases agree with TRBD1. This CDR3 is built from 17 residues. The trim removed 3 bases at V and 5 bases at J, leaving 14 bases unmatched. The germline V gene encodes CDR1 MDHEN and CDR2 SYDVKM. The CDR3 protein is CASSFTFGRGREYGYTF. The CDR3 region has the DNA TGTGCCAGCAGTTTCACATTCGGCAGGGGGCGCGAATATGGCTACACCTTC.

The DNA for the CDR3 is TGTGCCAGCAGCTCACAGTCGGGAGTACCTTTTGTAGAGCAGTACTTC. Translated, it gives CASSSQSGVPFVEQYF. The chain employs TRBV7-2 and TRBJ2-7, with a possible D match to TRBD2 (6 bases). The CDR3 covers 16 residues. Trimming removed 4 bases from V and 7 bases from J, with 23 bases in between. Germline CDR1 is SGHTA and CDR2 is FQGNSA.

The chain recombines TRBV10-3 with TRBJ1-5; D gene ambiguous. The CDR3 runs 14 residues. Per the germline V gene, CDR1 is ENHRY and CDR2 is SYGVKD. V was trimmed by 0 bases and J by 5 bases, leaving 8 bases between them. The CDR3 protein is CAISESREDQPQHF. CDR3 bases: TGTGCCATCAGTGAGTCTAGGGAGGATCAGCCCCAGCATTTT.

The chain is built from TRBV28 and TRBJ1-1, with D uncertain. Germline CDR1 is MDHEN and CDR2 is SYDVKM. V lost 2 bases, J lost 10 bases, and 11 bases lay in between. This CDR3 is 12 amino acids long. Written as DNA, the CDR3 is TGTGCCAGCAGTTTACCTGTACGGGGAGCTTTCTTT. Protein product: CASSLPVRGAFF.

The chain couples TRBV6-5 to TRBJ2-2; D might be TRBD2 (5 bases). Trimming cost V 7 bases and J 1 base, with 13 bases left between them. This CDR3 comprises 15 residues. The germline gives CDR1 MNHEY, CDR2 SVGAGI. Here the CDR3 reads CASKVPSMNTGELFF. CDR3 coding DNA: TGTGCCAGCAAGGTGCCTAGCATGAACACCGGGGAGCTGTTTTTT.

V usage is TRBV6-2 or TRBV6-3 and J usage is TRBJ1-1; D is uncertain. The CDR3 is 15 amino acids. Between the trimmed V and J ends, which lost 5 bases and 5 bases, there was a span of 18 bases. CDR1 is MNHEY, CDR2 SVGEGT, per germline. The CDR3 is CASSDGVGGITEAFF. The CDR3 DNA follows: TGTGCCAGCAGTGACGGGGTGGGAGGAATAACTGAAGCTTTCTTT.